A single sample is the source of the 31 T cell receptor beta chains below, sequenced in a study of cytomegalovirus exposure and HLA in healthy donors. PCR was performed using 60 Vbeta and 13 Jbeta primers. Only in-frame clones appear in the TCRdb table, and some are missing; sequencing was by immunoSEQ multiplex PCR. Of about 98,000 clones in the sample, around 80% were seen once. The sequencing input was PBMCs. The receptors were sampled from a man aged 40-49 years in good health and CMV-seronegative.

This chain connects TRBV6-5 to TRBJ2-5, with D possibly TRBD1 on 6 matching bases. The J call may be incorrect, as the DNA end agrees better with TRBJ2-7. The CDR3 has 14 amino acids. Germline V gene data show CDR1 as MNHEY and CDR2 as SVGAGI. This chain's CDR3 is CASSYGTNSYEQYF. The CDR3 bases are TGTGCCAGCAGTTACGGGACAAACTCCTACGAGCAGTACTTC.

The rearrangement joins TRBV28 to TRBJ1-2, with D possibly being TRBD1 (5 bases). The germline V gene has CDR1 MDHEN and CDR2 SYDVKM. Trimming shortened V by 6 bases and J by 0 bases, and 17 bases separated the two germline ends. The CDR3 spans 16 residues. This CDR3 reads CASRTPRGTSNYGYTF. The CDR3 coding sequence is TGTGCCAGCAGGACCCCCCGGGGGACCTCTAACTATGGCTACACCTTC.

The chain couples TRBV30 to TRBJ2-1; 7 bases align to TRBD1. Germline V lookup: CDR1 GTSNPN, CDR2 SVGIG (reference sequence). V trimming: 5 bases; J trimming: 7 bases; junction bases outside the gene matches: 2. This CDR3 comprises 11 residues. In DNA, the CDR3 is TGTGCCTGGGCACAGGGGAATGAGCAGTTCTTC. It yields the protein CAWAQGNEQFF.

This chain connects TRBV6-6 to TRBJ1-1, with 10 bases fitting TRBD1. Germline CDR1 is MNHNY and CDR2 is SVGAGI (reference sequence). This CDR3 has 13 amino acids. With 4 bases clipped from V and 7 bases from J, the junction kept 3 bases outside the gene matches. The CDR3 is CASSWTGGGEAFF. The CDR3 bases are TGTGCCAGCAGTTGGACAGGGGGAGGTGAAGCTTTCTTT.

This clone has only one observation. The rearrangement joins TRBV6-1 to TRBJ1-2, with TRBD1 matching 9 bases. The ends lost 3 bases at V and 8 bases at J; junction bases unmatched: 10. The germline gives CDR1 MNHNS, CDR2 SASEGT. CDR3 size: 15 residues. As DNA, the CDR3 is TGTGCCAGCAGTGATTCGGGACAGGGCAGAGACGGCTACACCTTC. It translates to CASSDSGQGRDGYTF.

This clone appeared once. The chain carries TRBV27 and TRBJ1-2; 7 bases are a match to TRBD1. Germline values: CDR1 MNHEY, CDR2 SMNVEV (reference sequence). J was trimmed by 7 bases and V by 6 bases; bases with no gene match: 8. This CDR3 comprises 13 residues. The CDR3 DNA follows: TGTGCCAGCAGCCTGGAGGGGGCTTCTGGCTACACCTTC. Its protein product is CASSLEGASGYTF.

The V gene is TRBV6-1, the J gene TRBJ2-7; 7 bases line up with TRBD1. Trimming removed 5 bases from V and 12 bases from J; junction bases left unmatched: 16. Germline CDR1 MNHNS, CDR2 SASEGT. The CDR3 loop spans 14 amino acids. The DNA for the CDR3 is TGTGCCAGCAGTTATATAAACAATCCGGGACAGATGTACTTC. The encoded protein is CASSYINNPGQMYF.

This clone was seen once. This chain connects TRBV28 to TRBJ2-7; D is unresolved. The CDR3 has 16 amino acids. V gave up 1 base and J gave up 2 bases, with 15 bases separating them. The germline gives CDR1 MDHEN, CDR2 SYDVKM. The CDR3 region is CASSLSPQAPAYEQYF. CDR3 sequence (DNA): TGTGCCAGCAGTTTATCGCCCCAGGCTCCCGCCTACGAGCAGTACTTC.

The chain employs TRBV10-3 and TRBJ2-3, with 13 positions matching TRBD2. Germline CDR1 is ENHRY and CDR2 is SYGVKD. The junction had 2 bases not matched to a gene; V was cut back by 6 bases and J by 2 bases. The CDR3 length is 15 residues. CDR3 DNA sequence: TGTGCCATCAGGGGACTAGCGGGACCCACAGATACGCAGTATTTT. Translating gives CAIRGLAGPTDTQYF.

The gene calls are TRBV6-1 and TRBJ1-2, with D perhaps matching TRBD1 (6 bases). Deletions cut 7 bases from V and 7 bases from J, with 16 bases between. CDR3 length equals 13 residues. Germline V CDR1 and CDR2: MNHNS, SASEGT. The CDR3 region is CASIGTTLGGYTF. Here the CDR3 DNA reads TGTGCCAGCATCGGGACAACCTTGGGTGGCTACACCTTC.

The chain employs TRBV18 and TRBJ1-3; TRBD1 agrees at 10 bases. The ends lost 3 bases at V and 0 bases at J; junction bases unmatched: 8. CDR3 length: 18 amino acids. The germline gives CDR1 KGHSH, CDR2 LQKENI. The CDR3 DNA follows: TGTGCCAGCTCACCCTCGGGACAGGGGACAAACTCTGGAAACACCATATATTTT. Its protein is CASSPSGQGTNSGNTIYF.

The chain recombines TRBV7-9 with TRBJ1-1; D may be TRBD1 (5 bases). CDR3 length: 15 amino acids. Germline loops: CDR1 SEHNR, CDR2 FQNEAQ (reference sequence). Trimming took 5 bases from V and 6 from J, leaving 19 bases between them. Here the CDR3 reads CASSRPGLQRPEAFF. As DNA, the CDR3 is TGTGCCAGCAGCCGACCGGGACTCCAACGGCCTGAAGCTTTCTTT.

J is TRBJ1-2 and V is TRBV6-1, with 8 bases matching TRBD1. J was trimmed by 8 bases and V by 4 bases; bases with no gene match: 12. Germline CDR1 MNHNS, CDR2 SASEGT. The CDR3 spans 15 residues. DNA for the CDR3: TGTGCCAGCAGTGGGGGACAGGCAATAGCTGCGGGCTACACCTTC. This codes for CASSGGQAIAAGYTF.

The chain joins TRBV19 to TRBJ2-3, with TRBD2 as a possible D gene (5 bases). Germline CDR1 LNHDA, CDR2 SQIVND (reference sequence). This CDR3 contains 13 residues. With 10 bases removed from V and 1 base from J, the gap between germline ends came to 12 bases. The CDR3 bases are TGTGCCACCGAGGTCGGGGGCACAGATACGCAGTATTTT. Protein sequence: CATEVGGTDTQYF.

The CDR3 region is CASSDLRKNTGELFF. CDR3 DNA: TGTGCCAGCAGTGACCTGAGGAAGAACACCGGGGAGCTGTTTTTT. The rearrangement uses TRBV5-4 and TRBJ2-2; D is unclear. The CDR3 runs to 15 residues. Germline values: CDR1 SGHNT, CDR2 YYREEE (reference sequence). Trimming took off 5 bases at V and 1 base at J, with 12 bases between the two ends. The full variable domain, its missing parts supplied by reference TRBV5-4 and TRBJ2-2, is ETGVTQSPTHLIKTRGQQVTLRCSSQSGHNTVSWYQQALGQGPQFIFQYYREEENGRGNFPPRFSGLQFPNYSSELNVNALELDDSALYLCASSDLRKNTGELFFGEGSRLTVL.

The V and J genes are TRBV7-8 and TRBJ1-5; 8 positions match TRBD1. Germline values: CDR1 SGHVS, CDR2 FQNEAQ. The CDR3 consists of 15 residues. V lost 2 bases and J lost 9; bases outside the gene matches: 9. This CDR3 is CASSLLTGGQRPQHF. The CDR3 coding sequence is TGTGCCAGCAGCTTATTAACAGGGGGACAACGGCCCCAGCATTTT.

J is TRBJ2-1 and V is TRBV6-6; D perhaps matches TRBD2 (5 bases). The CDR3 sequence is 15 residues long. Trimming pared 2 bases from V and 4 bases from J, leaving 12 bases between. CDR1 and CDR2 from the germline V gene are MNHNY and SVGAGI (reference sequence). The CDR3 here is CASSYGLRGYNEQFF. The DNA of the CDR3 is TGTGCCAGCAGTTACGGACTTAGAGGATACAATGAGCAGTTCTTC.

This clone was observed a single time. The CDR3 bases are TGTGCCAGCAGCTTAGGGGGCATGGGGGAGACCCAGTACTTC. Encoded protein: CASSLGGMGETQYF. V gene TRBV7-8 combines with J gene TRBJ2-5; D might be TRBD1 (5 bases). Germline lookup yields CDR1 SGHVS and CDR2 FQNEAQ. Trimming removed 1 base from V and 5 bases from J, with 11 bases in between. This CDR3 contains 14 residues.

This chain connects TRBV4-1 to TRBJ1-2; 9 bases match TRBD1. This CDR3 spans 17 amino acids. Germline CDR1 MGHRA, CDR2 YSYEKL. V was pared by 2 bases and J by 4 bases, with 11 bases of the junction left unmatched. The CDR3 sequence is CASSQQISGTGSYGYTF. Here the CDR3 DNA reads TGCGCCAGCAGCCAACAAATCTCCGGGACAGGGTCCTATGGCTACACCTTC.

The rearrangement links TRBV9 to TRBJ2-1, with D uncertain. Germline CDR1 and CDR2: SGDLS and YYNGEE. V dropped 0 bases and J dropped 1 base, with 8 bases sitting between them. The CDR3 is 15 amino acids. The DNA of the CDR3 is TGTGCCAGCAGCGTAGCTGGCCAATCCTACAATGAGCAGTTCTTC. Translation gives CASSVAGQSYNEQFF.

This chain links TRBV28 with TRBJ1-2; D might be TRBD1 (5 bases). CDR3 length: 16 amino acids. The V end was cut by 2 bases, the J end by 0 bases, with 13 bases between. CDR1 MDHEN and CDR2 SYDVKM come from the germline V gene. This chain's CDR3 is CASSLTNRRTNYGYTF. The CDR3 nucleotides are TGTGCCAGCAGTTTAACCAACAGGAGAACTAACTATGGCTACACCTTC.

Concerning this clone itself: Distinct nucleotide sequences in the sample also encode this CDR3. The chain has TRBV2 and TRBJ2-1; 8 bases are a match to TRBD2. The CDR3 covers 18 residues. Trimming cost V 8 bases and J 0 bases; bases outside gene matches: 15. Germline-derived CDR1 and CDR2 are SNHLY and FYNNEI. The CDR3 loop reads CASQGLAGGRSSYNEQFF. The CDR3 bases are TGTGCCAGCCAGGGACTGGCGGGGGGAAGGAGCTCCTACAATGAGCAGTTCTTC.

The chain links TRBV7-9 to TRBJ1-3; no firm D call. The CDR3 is 15 residues long. Per the germline V gene, CDR1 is SEHNR and CDR2 is FQNEAQ (reference sequence). V was clipped by 2 bases and J by 2 bases, with 10 bases between them. CDR3 DNA sequence: TGTGCCAGCAGCTTACGGAGAGCACCTGGAAACACCATATATTTT. This codes for CASSLRRAPGNTIYF.

V usage is TRBV7-9 and J usage is TRBJ2-5; 8 positions agree with TRBD2. V lost 2 bases and J lost 5; bases outside the gene matches: 10. This CDR3 contains 16 residues. From germline, CDR1 is SEHNR and CDR2 FQNEAQ (reference sequence). This chain's CDR3 is CASSLLAPGGHETQYF. Here the CDR3 DNA reads TGTGCCAGCAGCTTACTCGCGCCGGGGGGGCATGAGACCCAGTACTTC.

The CDR3 sequence is CASSVQGLNNQPQHF. The CDR3 nucleotides are TGTGCCAGCAGTGTACAGGGGTTAAACAATCAGCCCCAGCATTTT. V gene TRBV2 combines with J gene TRBJ1-5; 7 bases align to TRBD1. In germline, CDR1 is SNHLY, CDR2 FYNNEI. This CDR3 region has 15 residues. The trim removed 4 bases at V and 3 bases at J, leaving 6 bases unmatched.

This rearrangement joins TRBV10-1 to TRBJ1-1; 7 bases fit TRBD1. The CDR3 consists of 14 residues. V shed 6 bases and J 2 bases; nucleotides not matched to a gene: 6. Germline values: CDR1 WNHNN, CDR2 SYGVQD (reference sequence). CDR3 residues: CASRATGQNTEAFF. As DNA, the CDR3 is TGCGCCAGCAGGGCGACAGGGCAAAACACTGAAGCTTTCTTT.

The chain is built from TRBV5-1 and TRBJ2-3, with TRBD2 identical over 12 bases. V lost 4 bases, J lost 5 bases, and 14 bases stayed unmatched. The CDR3 covers 18 residues. Germline CDR1 SGHRS, CDR2 YFSETQ. The CDR3 is CASSKGTSGPTGVDTQYF. CDR3 sequence (DNA): TGCGCCAGCAGCAAAGGGACTAGCGGGCCAACCGGGGTAGATACGCAGTATTTT.

CDR3 DNA sequence: TGTGCCAGCAGCCCGGACCTTACCAGGGGAGCCCTCCACTTT. Translation: CASSPDLTRGALHF. The gene calls are TRBV11-2 and TRBJ1-6; D may be TRBD1 (6 bases). CDR1 and CDR2 from the germline V gene are SGHAT and FQNNGV. This CDR3 has 14 residues. V was trimmed by 5 bases and J by 14 bases, leaving 19 bases between them. The full variable domain, completed using reference TRBV11-2 and TRBJ1-6, is EAGVAQSPRYKIIEKRQSVAFWCNPISGHATLYWYQQILGQGPKLLIQFQNNGVVDDSQLPKDRFSAERLKGVDSTLKIQPAKLEDSAVYLCASSPDLTRGALHFGNGTRLTVT.

The V and J genes are TRBV12-5 and TRBJ1-2; 8 bases match TRBD1. The germline V gene has CDR1 LGHNT and CDR2 FRNRAP. With 0 bases clipped from V and 0 bases from J, the junction kept 9 bases outside the gene matches. This CDR3 has 18 residues. This chain's CDR3 is CASGLVPYQGASNYGYTF. The CDR3 DNA reads as TGTGCTAGTGGTTTGGTACCATATCAGGGGGCCTCTAACTATGGCTACACCTTC.

The rearrangement links TRBV5-5 to TRBJ2-5, with TRBD2 matching over 7 bases. The CDR3 runs 14 residues. V dropped 0 bases and J dropped 2; count of bases not matched to a gene: 1. The germline CDR1 and CDR2 sequences are SGHKS and YYEKEE (reference sequence). The CDR3 region is CASSLDSGQETQYF. The CDR3 DNA follows: TGTGCCAGCAGCTTGGATAGCGGGCAAGAGACCCAGTACTTC.

V usage is TRBV7-9 and J usage is TRBJ2-1; 10 bases agree with TRBD2. J lost 0 bases, V lost 8 bases, and 10 bases had no gene match. CDR3 length: 17 amino acids. Germline values: CDR1 SEHNR, CDR2 FQNEAQ (reference sequence). The CDR3 reads CASLRLAGKSSYNEQFF. As DNA, the CDR3 is TGTGCCAGCTTGAGACTAGCGGGCAAAAGCTCCTACAATGAGCAGTTCTTC.